The next 15 T cell receptor beta chains were all read from a single sample in a study of cytomegalovirus exposure and HLA in healthy donors. The PCR had 60 Vbeta and 13 Jbeta primers. Some clones are missing from TCRdb's copy, which holds only in-frame ones; the method was immunoSEQ multiplex PCR. The sample lists about 130,000 clones, around 83% seen once, with 1% to 1.5% in the top ten. Source material: PBMCs. These receptors all come from a girl aged 2 to 9 in good health and CMV-seronegative.

The chain combines TRBV5-4 with TRBJ1-1; no firm D call. The germline V gene has CDR1 SGHNT and CDR2 YYREEE (reference sequence). The CDR3 has 12 amino acids. With 9 bases removed from V and 3 bases from J, the gap between germline ends came to 12 bases. Written as DNA, the CDR3 is TGTGCCACCCACCTGAGGGACACTGAAGCTTTCTTT. As protein: CATHLRDTEAFF. Drawing the rest from reference TRBV5-4 and TRBJ1-1, the complete variable domain is ETGVTQSPTHLIKTRGQQVTLRCSSQSGHNTVSWYQQALGQGPQFIFQYYREEENGRGNFPPRFSGLQFPNYSSELNVNALELDDSALYLCATHLRDTEAFFGQGTRLTVV.

The chain couples TRBV7-8 to TRBJ2-3, with 8 positions matching TRBD1. After removal of 5 bases from V and 3 bases from J, the junction contained 7 bases not matched to a gene. CDR1 SGHVS and CDR2 FQNEAQ come from the germline V gene. The CDR3 sequence is 15 residues long. The CDR3 region is CASSHAGGGTDTQYF. The CDR3 nucleotides are TGTGCCAGCAGCCACGCAGGGGGCGGAACAGATACGCAGTATTTT.

The rearrangement links TRBV18 to TRBJ1-5; possibly TRBD1 for D (6 bases). The CDR3 totals 13 residues. Per germline, CDR1 KGHSH and CDR2 LQKENI. The V and J ends lost 3 bases and 9 bases respectively, with 12 bases between them. The CDR3 is CASSPDSSRPQHF. In nucleotides, the CDR3 is TGTGCCAGCTCACCGGACAGTTCCCGGCCCCAGCATTTT.

The rearrangement uses TRBV29-1 and TRBJ2-5; D perhaps matches TRBD1 (6 bases). CDR1 is SQVTM and CDR2 is ANQGSEA in the germline V gene. V was clipped by 6 bases and J by 3 bases, with 14 bases between them. The CDR3 sequence is 13 residues long. The chain's CDR3 is CSVRTGTKETQYF. The CDR3 region has the DNA TGCAGCGTGAGAACCGGGACAAAAGAGACCCAGTACTTC.

This clone was seen a few times. CDR3: CASSPEPGEAFF. Here the CDR3 DNA reads TGTGCCAGCAGCCCTGAACCAGGGGAAGCTTTCTTT. V usage is TRBV28 and J usage is TRBJ1-1, with D tentatively TRBD1 (5 bases). This CDR3 spans 12 amino acids. Germline CDR1 is MDHEN and CDR2 is SYDVKM. Trimming left V 6 bases short and J 8 bases short, with 13 bases between. The whole variable domain, filled in from reference TRBV28 and TRBJ1-1, reads DVKVTQSSRYLVKRTGEKVFLECVQDMDHENMFWYRQDPGLGLRLIYFSYDVKMKEKGDIPEGYSVSREKKERFSLILESASTNQTSMYLCASSPEPGEAFFGQGTRLTVV.

The chain employs TRBV25-1 and TRBJ2-1; 11 nucleotides align to TRBD2. J gave up 3 bases and V 7 bases, and 5 bases lay outside the gene matches. CDR1 MGHDK and CDR2 SYGVNS come from the germline V gene. CDR3 size: 15 residues. CDR3 sequence: CASTAGTSGYNEQFF. The CDR3 DNA reads as TGTGCCAGCACCGCCGGGACTAGCGGCTACAATGAGCAGTTCTTC.

The V and J genes are TRBV30 and TRBJ2-3; D perhaps matches TRBD2 (5 bases). V lost 2 bases, J lost 4 bases, and 13 bases lay in between. Germline V gene lookup returns CDR1 GTSNPN and CDR2 SVGIG (reference sequence). CDR3 size: 14 residues. The CDR3 spells CAWSRRGRADTQYF. The CDR3 bases are TGTGCCTGGAGTCGTCGGGGTCGGGCAGATACGCAGTATTTT.

The CDR3 loop is CASRDSSNSNQPQHF. DNA of the CDR3: TGTGCCAGTAGGGACAGTTCCAATAGCAATCAGCCCCAGCATTTT. This chain joins TRBV19 and TRBJ1-5, with a weak D call TRBD1 (6 bases). Germline values: CDR1 LNHDA, CDR2 SQIVND (reference sequence). Trimming stripped 6 bases from V and 0 bases from J, with 12 bases between. The CDR3 runs 15 residues. Full variable domain (outside the CDR3, taken from reference TRBV19 and TRBJ1-5): DGGITQSPKYLFRKEGQNVTLSCEQNLNHDAMYWYRQDPGQGLRLIYYSQIVNDFQKGDIAEGYSVSREKKESFPLTVTSAQKNPTAFYLCASRDSSNSNQPQHFGDGTRLSIL.

Comments on this clone: The junction shows a germline mismatch at one end, possibly a read error. This chain joins TRBV5-4 and TRBJ2-7; 9 nucleotides match TRBD2. The CDR3 sequence is 15 residues long. Germline V gene sequence: CDR1 SGHNT, CDR2 YYREEE (reference sequence). The DNA of the CDR3 is TGTGCCAGCAGCTCGGGGACTAGCAACTCCAACGAGCAGTACTTC. Translation gives CASSSGTSNSNEQYF.

The chain links TRBV27 to TRBJ1-2, with 7 bases aligning to TRBD1. The ends lost 5 bases at V and 6 bases at J; junction bases unmatched: 9. Germline CDR1 and CDR2: MNHEY and SMNVEV (reference sequence). This CDR3 region has 14 residues. CDR3 DNA: TGTGCCAGCAGTGCGCTAACAGGGGCCAATGGCTACACCTTC. This sequence encodes CASSALTGANGYTF.

The J gene is TRBJ1-4, the V gene TRBV11-2; unclear D gene. CDR3 length: 17 residues. Trimming left V 2 bases short and J 0 bases short, with 13 bases between. The germline CDR1 and CDR2 sequences are SGHAT and FQNNGV. CDR3 amino acids: CASSLKVGEATNEKLFF. CDR3 bases: TGTGCCAGCAGCTTAAAGGTAGGAGAAGCAACTAATGAAAAACTGTTTTTT.

A single count supports this clone. This chain uses TRBV5-1 with TRBJ2-1; 8 bases agree with TRBD2. Looked up from germline, CDR1 is SGHRS and CDR2 is YFSETQ. The CDR3 totals 18 residues. V shed 0 bases, J shed 8 bases, and the junction held 16 bases outside the gene matches. CDR3 bases: TGCGCCAGCAGCTTGGCCGCAAAGTTAGCGGGATCTAACCATGAGCAGTTCTTC. Translating it yields CASSLAAKLAGSNHEQFF.

This clone was counted a few times. This sequence joins TRBV4-1 and TRBJ1-5, with TRBD1 as a possible D gene (5 bases). V lost 0 bases and J 3 bases, leaving 9 bases between the germline ends. The germline V gene encodes CDR1 MGHRA and CDR2 YSYEKL. This CDR3 is 15 amino acids long. The CDR3 DNA reads TGCGCCAGCAGCCAAGATGGAGGGGACAATCAGCCCCAGCATTTT. Its translation: CASSQDGGDNQPQHF.

This clone was seen a handful of times. The rearrangement uses TRBV7-2 and TRBJ2-1; 10 bases map to TRBD2. Looked up from germline, CDR1 is SGHTA and CDR2 is FQGNSA. The CDR3 runs to 15 residues. J lost 10 bases, V lost 5 bases, and 11 bases had no gene match. CDR3 nucleotide sequence: TGTGCCAGCAGCCTACTAACCACTAGCGGGGTAGAGCAGTTCTTC. Residues: CASSLLTTSGVEQFF.

V usage is TRBV9 and J usage is TRBJ2-7, with 10 bases aligning to TRBD1. CDR1 is SGDLS, CDR2 YYNGEE, per germline. Germline trimming cut 0 bases from V and 2 bases from J; bases unmatched to any gene: 2. This CDR3 is built from 15 residues. This CDR3 is CASSVGGQGTYEQYF. CDR3 DNA sequence: TGTGCCAGCAGCGTAGGGGGACAGGGGACCTACGAGCAGTACTTC.